This TCR beta chain was observed in a study of CD8 T cells in ankylosing spondylitis. TCRdb reanalysed the 5' RACE reads using MiXCR and keeps one entry per CDR3 protein. Of about 700,000 distinct CDR3 sequences in the sample, under 20% were seen once. General study results and limits: In the blood and synovial fluid of reactive arthritis, some motif variants had been previously reported. It was reported that disease-linked clones were significantly enriched in matched ankylosing spondylitis synovial fluid. CD8+ disease-linked clones were present at relatively low frequencies in blood. Seven or eight highly homologous variants formed a TCR beta motif that appeared characteristic of ankylosing spondylitis blood.

Comment on this clonotype: Its specificity is not known.

V was cut by 6 bases and J by 9 bases, with 9 bases left in between. The CDR3 extends over 11 amino acids. Germline V lookup: CDR1 SNHLY, CDR2 FYNNEI. The rearrangement links TRBV2 to TRBJ2-1; D might be TRBD1 (5 bases). This TCR came from a male donor with ankylosing spondylitis. Sequenced input: blood, either unsorted or a sorted T cell fraction (not recorded which). The CDR3 DNA is TGTGCCAGCAGCCGGCAGGGTGAGCAGTTCTTC. Translating gives CASSRQGEQFF. The full variable domain, its missing parts supplied by reference TRBV2 and TRBJ2-1, is EPEVTQTPSHQVTQMGQEVILRCVPISNHLYFYWYRQILGQKVEFLVSFYNNEISEKSEIFDDQFSVERPDGSNFTLKIRSTKLEDSAMYFCASSRQGEQFFGPGTRLTVL.